Shown below are 13 T cell receptor beta chains from a single sample sequenced in a study of cytomegalovirus exposure and HLA in healthy donors. Libraries were prepared by immunoSEQ multiplex PCR; TCRdb keeps only in-frame clonotypes and omits some of them. The sample includes 50,000 to 65,000 clones, almost 97% of them seen just once. The sample consisted of PBMCs. These receptors came from a woman younger than 35 in good health and CMV-seronegative.

This rearrangement joins TRBV7-3 to TRBJ2-3; TRBD1 matches 10 bases. V was pared by 5 bases and J by 4 bases, with 3 bases of the junction left unmatched. The CDR3 is made up of 14 amino acids. Germline CDR1 SGHTA, CDR2 FQGTGA. CDR3 DNA sequence: TGTGCCAGCAGCCGCGGGACAGGGGCAGATACGCAGTATTTT. It translates to CASSRGTGADTQYF.

The V gene is TRBV10-3, the J gene TRBJ2-7; the D gene is possibly TRBD1 (6 bases). The CDR3 is 13 amino acids. CDR1 and CDR2 (germline): ENHRY, SYGVKD. V was trimmed by 8 bases and J by 1 base, leaving 12 bases between them. As DNA, the CDR3 is TGTGCCATCGGGGGCAGGGCATCCTACGAGCAGTACTTC. Protein sequence: CAIGGRASYEQYF.

The V call is TRBV18, the J call TRBJ2-5, with a possible D match to TRBD1 (6 bases). The DNA end favors TRBJ2-7, so the J call may be wrong. Germline V lookup: CDR1 KGHSH, CDR2 LQKENI. This CDR3 is 13 amino acids long. CDR3: CASSPGTSYEQYF. The DNA of the CDR3 is TGTGCCAGCTCACCCGGGACAAGTTACGAGCAGTACTTC.

This chain links TRBV27 with TRBJ1-1; 7 positions match TRBD1. This CDR3 has 14 residues. V dropped 6 bases and J dropped 8; count of bases not matched to a gene: 12. The germline V gene encodes CDR1 MNHEY and CDR2 SMNVEV (reference sequence). This chain's CDR3 is CASSPARGVGEAFF. CDR3 bases: TGTGCCAGCAGCCCCGCCAGGGGGGTCGGAGAAGCTTTCTTT.

The rearrangement links TRBV5-1 to TRBJ2-5; 7 bases map to TRBD2. The CDR3 is 14 residues long. V shed 4 bases and J 5 bases; nucleotides not matched to a gene: 8. Germline CDR1 reads SGHRS; CDR2 reads YFSETQ. CDR3 in amino acids: CASSPGGSGETQYF. CDR3 coding DNA: TGCGCCAGCAGCCCCGGCGGGAGCGGGGAGACCCAGTACTTC.

V and J are TRBV11-2 and TRBJ2-7; 10 bases are shared with TRBD2. Germline values: CDR1 SGHAT, CDR2 FQNNGV. The CDR3 runs to 16 residues. V shed 3 bases, J shed 4 bases, and the junction held 9 bases outside the gene matches. CDR3: CASSFWAGTSAYEQYF. CDR3 nucleotide sequence: TGTGCCAGCAGCTTTTGGGCCGGGACTAGCGCTTACGAGCAGTACTTC. Together with reference TRBV11-2 and TRBJ2-7, the CDR3 gives the full variable domain: EAGVAQSPRYKIIEKRQSVAFWCNPISGHATLYWYQQILGQGPKLLIQFQNNGVVDDSQLPKDRFSAERLKGVDSTLKIQPAKLEDSAVYLCASSFWAGTSAYEQYFGPGTRLTVT.

The chain carries TRBV12-2 and TRBJ1-4; the table's D gene call, TRBD1, was not cross checked with the DNA. TRBV12-2 is labeled a pseudogene. The length of the CDR3 is 14 residues. Here the CDR3 DNA reads TGTGCAAGTCGCCCGTGGGCCACTAATGAAAAACTGTTTTTT. It yields the protein CASRPWATNEKLFF.

The CDR3 DNA reads TGCGCCAGCTCCCGCAGGGTCACCGGGGAGCTGTTTTTT. Its protein is CASSRRVTGELFF. V usage is TRBV10-1 and J usage is TRBJ2-2; tentative D call: TRBD1 (5 bases). Germline lookup yields CDR1 WNHNN and CDR2 SYGVQD (reference sequence). The CDR3 totals 13 residues. V lost 8 bases to trimming and J lost 4 bases, with 11 bases between them.

The chain is built from TRBV23-1 and TRBJ2-7, with a possible D match to TRBD2 (7 bases). TRBV23-1 counts as an open reading frame of uncertain function. V gave up 8 bases and J gave up 7 bases, with 21 bases separating them. The length of the CDR3 is 14 residues. DNA of the CDR3: TGCGCCAGCCGCCGGGGGGACACCCGAGGGGAGCAGTACTTC. Protein product: CASRRGDTRGEQYF.

The chain couples TRBV5-5 to TRBJ2-2; D not resolved. This CDR3 contains 12 residues. V lost 4 bases, J lost 6 bases, and 7 bases lay in between. Germline values: CDR1 SGHKS, CDR2 YYEKEE (reference sequence). CDR3 protein: CASSPVAGELFF. CDR3 nucleotides: TGTGCCAGCAGCCCGGTGGCCGGGGAGCTGTTTTTT.

For the CDR3, the DNA is TGTGCCAGCAGCAAAGGGGAGCAGGTTGGGGAGCCCCAGCATTTT. It yields the protein CASSKGEQVGEPQHF. This rearrangement joins TRBV21-1 to TRBJ1-5. TRBV21-1 is assigned pseudogene status. This CDR3 is built from 15 residues.

This rearrangement joins TRBV14 to TRBJ1-1; no reliable D call. The V and J ends lost 4 bases and 4 bases respectively, with 19 bases between them. Per germline, CDR1 SGHDN and CDR2 FVKESK. The CDR3 loop spans 16 amino acids. The CDR3 coding sequence is TGTGCCAGCAGCCCGTCTGGGCCACGACGGGGCACTGAAGCTTTCTTT. Residues: CASSPSGPRRGTEAFF. Looking up the rest from reference TRBV14 and TRBJ1-1 gives the full variable domain: EAGVTQFPSHSVIEKGQTVTLRCDPISGHDNLYWYRRVMGKEIKFLLHFVKESKQDESGMPNNRFLAERTGGTYSTLKVQPAELEDSGVYFCASSPSGPRRGTEAFFGQGTRLTVV.

The rearrangement uses TRBV5-6 and TRBJ2-4; maybe TRBD2 (6 bases). The CDR3 is made up of 12 amino acids. Germline lookup yields CDR1 SGHDT and CDR2 YYEEEE. Deletions cut 10 bases from V and 7 bases from J, with 15 bases between. CDR3 nucleotide sequence: TGTGCCTCGGGCACCGGAGGGAACATTCAGTACTTC. Its protein product is CASGTGGNIQYF.